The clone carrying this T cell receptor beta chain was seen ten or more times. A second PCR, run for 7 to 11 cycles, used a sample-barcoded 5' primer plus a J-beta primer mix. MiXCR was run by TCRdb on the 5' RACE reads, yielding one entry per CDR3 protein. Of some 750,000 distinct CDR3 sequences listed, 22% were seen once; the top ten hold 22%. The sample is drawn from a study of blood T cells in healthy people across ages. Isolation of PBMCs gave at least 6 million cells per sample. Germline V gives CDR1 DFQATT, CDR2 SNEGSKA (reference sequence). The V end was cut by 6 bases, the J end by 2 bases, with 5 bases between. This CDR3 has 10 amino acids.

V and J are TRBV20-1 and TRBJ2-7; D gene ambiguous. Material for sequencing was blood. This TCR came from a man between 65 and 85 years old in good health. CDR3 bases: TGCAGTGCAGGACCCTACGAGCAGTACTTC. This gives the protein CSAGPYEQYF.